This T cell receptor beta chain was recovered during a study of control samples from healthy donors and cancer patients. Method: immunoSEQ multiplex PCR; TCRdb's copy keeps in-frame clones and lacks some. Of around 160,000 clones in the sample, 90% to 95% were seen once. CDR3 length: 13 amino acids. V shed 7 bases and J shed 7 bases, with 11 bases lying between them. The sequencing input was blood. The TCR was taken from a man between 18 and 29 years old in good health. The chain joins TRBV12-3 or TRBV12-4 to TRBJ1-6; no firm D call. CDR3 in amino acids: CASTGAGNSPLHF. The CDR3 DNA is TGTGCCAGCACAGGAGCAGGCAATTCACCCCTCCACTTT.